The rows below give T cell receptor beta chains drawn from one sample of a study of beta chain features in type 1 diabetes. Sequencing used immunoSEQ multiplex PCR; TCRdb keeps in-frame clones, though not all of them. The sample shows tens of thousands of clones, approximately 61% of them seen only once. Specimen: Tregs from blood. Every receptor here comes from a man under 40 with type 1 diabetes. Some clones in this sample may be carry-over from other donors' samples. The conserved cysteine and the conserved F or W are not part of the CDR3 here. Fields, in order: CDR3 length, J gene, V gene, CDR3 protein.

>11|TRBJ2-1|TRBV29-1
SVESGVGVEQF
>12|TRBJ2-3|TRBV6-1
ASRSGGGTDTQY
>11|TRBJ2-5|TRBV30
ACPLAGGGTQY
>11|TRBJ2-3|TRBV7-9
ASSIVGTDTQY
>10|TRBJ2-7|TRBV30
AWRPGILEQY
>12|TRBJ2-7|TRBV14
ASSQVARGGEQY
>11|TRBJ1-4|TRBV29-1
SVEQGGDEKLF
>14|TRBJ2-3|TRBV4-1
ASSRGEGAGTDTQY
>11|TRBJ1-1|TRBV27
ASRSNRGTEAF
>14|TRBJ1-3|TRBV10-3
AIRSLGQSSGNTIY
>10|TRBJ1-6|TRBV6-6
ASRVGNSPLH
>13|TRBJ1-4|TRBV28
ASSGGGVGFEKLF
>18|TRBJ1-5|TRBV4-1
ASSQVVSRQRVFQNQPQH
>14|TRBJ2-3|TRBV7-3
ASSLGSNGGEDTQY
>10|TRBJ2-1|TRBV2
ASSFSGGEQF
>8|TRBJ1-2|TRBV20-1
SAPSRTRE
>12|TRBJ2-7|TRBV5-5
ASSLEPERVEQY
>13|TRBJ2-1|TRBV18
ASSLMGQHDNEQF
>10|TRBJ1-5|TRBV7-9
ASSMEGGPQH
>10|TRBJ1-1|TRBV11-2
ASKNGGAEAF
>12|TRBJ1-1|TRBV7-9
ASSSQGMNTEAF
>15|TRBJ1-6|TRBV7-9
ASSLARGSSYNSPLH
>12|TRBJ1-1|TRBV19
ASSRVFMNTEAF
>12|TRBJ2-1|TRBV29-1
SIDAGGWNEEQF
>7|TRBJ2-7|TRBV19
AIGGEQY
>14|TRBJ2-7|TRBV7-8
ASSLMMGQGHLGQY
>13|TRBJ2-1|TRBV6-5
ASSRVAGGWNEQF
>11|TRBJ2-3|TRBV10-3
AIKEAGTDTQY
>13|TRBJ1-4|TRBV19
ASSISAGSAEKLF
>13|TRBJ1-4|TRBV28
ASSFRGGAGEKLF
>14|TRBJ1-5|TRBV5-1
ASSPGGSGANQPQH
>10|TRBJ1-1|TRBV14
ASSQDGGKAF
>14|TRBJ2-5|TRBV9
ASSVGASGTQETQY
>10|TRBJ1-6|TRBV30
AWTPGNSPLH
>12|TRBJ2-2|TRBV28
ASSPSGVTGELF
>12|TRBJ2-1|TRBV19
ATKGTGAYNEQF
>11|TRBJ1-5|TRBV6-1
ASGGEFNQPQH
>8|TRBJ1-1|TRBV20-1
SASRTEAF
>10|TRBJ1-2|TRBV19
ATSDRTEVYT
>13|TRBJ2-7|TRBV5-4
ASSSRGQGAAEQY
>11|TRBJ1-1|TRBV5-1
ASSLLGGTEAF
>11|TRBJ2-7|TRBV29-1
SAVLAGGDEQY
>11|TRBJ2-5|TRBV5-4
ASSLQYQETQY
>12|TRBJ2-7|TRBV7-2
ASSLTTVSYEQY
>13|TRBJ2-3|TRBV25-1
ASSRGGARTDTQY
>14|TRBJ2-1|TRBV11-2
ASSLEAGGAQIEQF
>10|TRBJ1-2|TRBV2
ASRGQALGYT
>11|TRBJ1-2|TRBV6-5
ASTHRDRGGYT
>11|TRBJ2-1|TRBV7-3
ASSFNTDNEQF
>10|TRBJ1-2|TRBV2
ASNRDSNGYT
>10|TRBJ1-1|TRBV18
ASSPGGNEAF
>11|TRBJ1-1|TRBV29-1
SVERTGNTEAF
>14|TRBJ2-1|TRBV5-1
ASSFTGASSYNEQF
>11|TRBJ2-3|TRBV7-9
ASSPGATDTQY
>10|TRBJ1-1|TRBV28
ASSEPGTEAF
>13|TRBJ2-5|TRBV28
ASSLPPPLQETQY
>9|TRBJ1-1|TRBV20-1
SAMSNTEAF
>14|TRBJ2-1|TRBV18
ASSPPGSRYYNEQF